This T cell receptor beta chain was captured in a study of T cell repertoires in aging, cancer and after chemotherapy. Study overall: Donors were grouped into six age bands spanning 30 or younger through 70 or older. Patients with glioblastoma brain tumors were sampled before and after temozolomide-based therapy.

Rearranged V-D-J TRB sequences were amplified with a mixed TRB-A/B primer pool. TCRdb reprocessed the multiplex PCR reads via MiXCR and lists one record per CDR3 protein. The sample lists around 4,800 distinct CDR3 sequences; about two thirds were seen once. The CDR3 has 14 residues. Trimming took off 1 base at V and 2 bases at J, with 9 bases between the two ends. The germline V gene has CDR1 SGHTA and CDR2 FQGNSA. Peripheral blood genomic DNA, not sorted cells or RNA, was the template. The study's findings and limits: Across the chemotherapy interval, each cancer cohort showed higher median generation probability, suggesting thymic rebound.

A note on this clonotype: Its specificity is unknown.

This chain uses TRBV7-2 with TRBJ2-7; D is unclear. Sequencing was carried out using blood. The receptor was derived from a human donor with a solid tumor. The CDR3 region is CASSLVEGPYEQYF. The CDR3 DNA follows: TGTGCCAGCAGCTTAGTTGAAGGCCCCTACGAGCAGTACTTC.